This entry is about one T cell receptor (beta chain). The CDR3 is 15 residues long. V was cut by 3 bases and J by 4 bases, with 15 bases left in between. The germline gives CDR1 KGHSH, CDR2 LQKENI. The record originates from a study of blood T cell repertoires in COVID-19. Sequencing used immunoSEQ multiplex PCR; TCRdb keeps in-frame clones, though not all of them. Of about 270,000 clones detected, 88% appear once; the ten largest clones hold approximately 1%. The receptor comes from a woman in her 30s who had recovered from COVID-19. The sequencing input was PBMCs or T cells enriched from blood (not recorded which). The chain uses TRBV18 and TRBJ1-2, with TRBD1 as a possible D gene (6 bases). The CDR3 reads CASSPPDRTPYGYTF. CDR3 in DNA: TGTGCCAGCTCACCCCCGGACAGAACTCCCTATGGCTACACCTTC.